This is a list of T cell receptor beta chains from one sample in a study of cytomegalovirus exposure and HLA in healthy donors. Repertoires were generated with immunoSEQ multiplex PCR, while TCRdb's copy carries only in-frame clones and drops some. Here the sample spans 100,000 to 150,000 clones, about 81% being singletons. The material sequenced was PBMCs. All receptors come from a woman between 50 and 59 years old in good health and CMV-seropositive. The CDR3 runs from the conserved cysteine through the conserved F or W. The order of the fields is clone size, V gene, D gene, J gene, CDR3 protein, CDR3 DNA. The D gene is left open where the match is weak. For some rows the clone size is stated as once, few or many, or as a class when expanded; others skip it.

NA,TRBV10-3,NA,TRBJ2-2,CAISERRDNTGELFF,TGTGCCATCAGTGAAAGGAGAGATAACACCGGGGAGCTGTTTTTT
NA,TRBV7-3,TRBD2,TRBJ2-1,CASSLTGGGGAYNEQFF,TGTGCCAGCAGCTTAACGGGAGGCGGGGGGGCCTACAATGAGCAGTTCTTC
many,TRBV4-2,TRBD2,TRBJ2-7,CASSQDWSSGFSYEQYF,TGTGCCAGCAGCCAAGATTGGAGTAGCGGGTTTTCCTACGAGCAGTACTTC
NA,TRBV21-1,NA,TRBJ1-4,CASSLNGGKGTNEKLFF,TGTGCCAGCAGCCTAAATGGGGGGAAGGGAACTAATGAAAAACTGTTTTTT
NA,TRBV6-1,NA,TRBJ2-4,CASSERDVNIQYF,TGTGCCAGCAGTGAGCGGGACGTAAACATTCAGTACTTC
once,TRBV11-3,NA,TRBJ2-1,CASSFGLLSSDNEQFF,TGTGCCAGCAGCTTCGGACTCCTCTCCTCAGACAATGAGCAGTTCTTC
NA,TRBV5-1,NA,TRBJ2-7,CASSLVGRSYEQYF,TGCGCCAGCAGCTTGGTCGGGAGAAGTTACGAGCAGTACTTC
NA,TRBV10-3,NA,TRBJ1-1,CAISDPGVTEAFF,TGTGCCATCAGTGATCCGGGGGTCACTGAAGCTTTCTTT
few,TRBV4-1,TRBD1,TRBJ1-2,CASSPGTVYGYTF,TGCGCCAGCAGCCCGGGGACAGTCTATGGCTACACCTTC
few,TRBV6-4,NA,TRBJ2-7,CASSPSGTYEQYF,TGTGCCAGCAGTCCCAGCGGAACCTACGAGCAGTACTTC
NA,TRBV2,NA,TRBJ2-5,CASFLQGTETQYF,TGTGCCAGCTTCCTCCAGGGGACAGAGACCCAGTACTTC